These T cell receptor beta chains were read from a single sample in a study of blood T cell repertoires in COVID-19. The assay was immunoSEQ multiplex PCR, and TCRdb's table has in-frame clones only and misses some. The profile shows approximately 250,000 clones, about 87% of them singletons. The sequenced sample consisted of peripheral blood. These receptors were obtained from a woman in her seventies with COVID-19, enrolled during active disease. Each CDR3 is given with its conserved first and last residue. Fields, in order: clone size, J gene, V gene, D gene, CDR3 DNA, CDR3 protein. The D gene is left open where the match is weak. Size tells how often a clone was seen (once, few, many) or the class of an expanded clone, and some rows leave it out.

>NA|TRBJ1-2|TRBV2|TRBD1
TGTGCCAGCACTCAATCAGGGGGTTCTTCTATTGGCTACACCTTC
CASTQSGGSSIGYTF
>NA|TRBJ1-2|TRBV29-1|NA
TGCAGCGTATTTAGCCGGCTTTATGGCTACACCTTC
CSVFSRLYGYTF
>NA|TRBJ2-7|TRBV6-5|TRBD2
TGTGCCAGCAGTTACTCCTACGGACTAGCGGGCTACGAGCAGTACTTC
CASSYSYGLAGYEQYF
>NA|TRBJ2-2|TRBV5-4|NA
TGTGCCAGCAGCAAAAATATAGCGACCGGGGAGCTGTTTTTT
CASSKNIATGELFF
>NA|TRBJ2-2|TRBV30|NA
TGTGCCTGGAGTTTAACTAGCCCTAACACCGGGGAGCTGTTTTTT
CAWSLTSPNTGELFF
>NA|TRBJ1-4|TRBV28|TRBD1
TGTGCCAGCAGTTTCAGGGACAGGGGGCGCGGGCACGAAAAACTGTTTTTT
CASSFRDRGRGHEKLFF
>NA|TRBJ2-7|TRBV4-1|TRBD2
TGCGCCAGCAGCCAAGATAGGCTAGCGGAGCCCTACGAGCAGTACTTC
CASSQDRLAEPYEQYF
>NA|TRBJ2-7|TRBV14|NA
TGTGCCAGCAGCCAAGTTAGTCGAGGGGGTACGTACGAGCAGTACTTC
CASSQVSRGGTYEQYF
>NA|TRBJ2-2|TRBV19|TRBD1
TGTGCCAGTAGTACCCGGACAGGGGGGGTTAGTTCCACCGGGGAGCTGTTTTTT
CASSTRTGGVSSTGELFF
>NA|TRBJ2-7|TRBV27|TRBD2
TGTGCCAGCAGTCCAAGACTAGCGGGAGTTTCCTACGAGCAGTACTTC
CASSPRLAGVSYEQYF
>NA|TRBJ1-2|TRBV30|TRBD1
TGTGCCTGGAGTGGTTCTCGGACAGGAGGAGGCTACACCTTC
CAWSGSRTGGGYTF
>few|TRBJ2-7|TRBV30|TRBD1
TGTGCCTGGAGAAGAGGGACAGGGAGCACCTACGAGCAGTACTTC
CAWRRGTGSTYEQYF
>NA|TRBJ1-2|TRBV5-1|NA
TGCGCCAGCAGCTTGGGTAGAATTCACTATGGCTACACCTTC
CASSLGRIHYGYTF
>NA|TRBJ1-4|TRBV7-2|NA
TGTGCCAGCAGGGAACGGGCAGGGGAAAAACTGTTTTTT
CASRERAGEKLFF
>NA|TRBJ1-4|TRBV27|NA
TGTGCCAGCAGTTTTTCGGCGGTTAATGAAAAACTGTTTTTT
CASSFSAVNEKLFF
>NA|TRBJ2-1|TRBV6-5|NA
TGTGCCAGCAGTTATTCCAAGCCCACGGATGAGCAGTTCTTC
CASSYSKPTDEQFF
>NA|TRBJ2-7|TRBV6-2/TRBV6-3|TRBD2
TGTGCCAGCAGTGGGGGATCTAGCGGGAGGTACGAGCAGTACTTC
CASSGGSSGRYEQYF
>NA|TRBJ1-1|TRBV2|NA
TGTGCCACCACGAGCGAAGTCAACACTGAAGCTTTCTTT
CATTSEVNTEAFF
>NA|TRBJ2-2|TRBV30|NA
TGTGCCTGGTCCCTCCCTGGCGGGACTAACACCGGGGAGCTGTTTTTT
CAWSLPGGTNTGELFF
>NA|TRBJ1-1|TRBV6-4|NA
TGTGCCAGCTCTCAGTCGGCGGCCGACAGGGAAGCTTTCTTT
CASSQSAADREAFF
>NA|TRBJ1-2|TRBV28|NA
TGTGCCACCAAGACAGCTAACTATGGCTACACCTTC
CATKTANYGYTF
>NA|TRBJ2-1|TRBV20-1|TRBD1
TGCAGTGCTAGTGGAAGTGGGACAGGAAACCCAAGCTCCTACAATGAGCAGTTCTTC
CSASGSGTGNPSSYNEQFF
>once|TRBJ1-6|TRBV5-1|TRBD1
TGCGCCAGCAGACCCAATCCGGGACAGGGTAATTCACCCCTCCACTTT
CASRPNPGQGNSPLHF
>once|TRBJ2-7|TRBV2|TRBD2
TGTGCCAGCAGATGGAGGCGGGAGGGTCACGAGCAGTACTTC
CASRWRREGHEQYF
>NA|TRBJ1-1|TRBV4-1|NA
TGCGCCAGCAGCCAAGACCCCCTGGGGGCCAGGGACACTGAAGCTTTCTTT
CASSQDPLGARDTEAFF
>once|TRBJ1-4|TRBV27|TRBD1
TGTGCCAGCAGTTTAACAGGGGCAACTAATGAAAAACTGTTTTTT
CASSLTGATNEKLFF
>NA|TRBJ2-1|TRBV6-6|NA
TGTGCCAGCAGTTACCCCGGGAGTCAGTTCTTC
CASSYPGSQFF
>once|TRBJ1-5|TRBV28|TRBD1
TGTGCCAGCAGTTCGCGGACAGGTGGGATTAGCAATCAGCCCCAGCATTTT
CASSSRTGGISNQPQHF
>NA|TRBJ1-1|TRBV18|TRBD1
TGTGCCAGCTCGCCTACAGGGGGCCCGGGCATGAACACTGAAGCTTTCTTT
CASSPTGGPGMNTEAFF
>NA|TRBJ1-1|TRBV19|TRBD1
TGTGCCAGTAGTATTGTTTCCCGGGACAGGGGCACTGAAGCTTTCTTT
CASSIVSRDRGTEAFF
>NA|TRBJ1-2|TRBV30|NA
TGTGCCTGTCTGGAGCCCGTTGGCTACACCTTC
CACLEPVGYTF
>NA|TRBJ2-5|TRBV28|NA
TGTGCCAGCAGTTTGCCCGGTCAAGAGACCCAGTACTTC
CASSLPGQETQYF
>NA|TRBJ2-2|TRBV3-1/TRBV3-2|NA
TGTGCCAGCAGCCAAAGACAGAACACCGGGGAGCTGTTTTTT
CASSQRQNTGELFF
>NA|TRBJ2-3|TRBV4-1|TRBD2
TGCGCCAGCAGCCAAGAATCACTAGCGGGAGGGGGGGCAGATACGCAGTATTTT
CASSQESLAGGGADTQYF
>NA|TRBJ2-5|TRBV4-3|NA
TGCGCCAGCAGCCAAGAATATTTGGAGACCCAGTACTTC
CASSQEYLETQYF
>NA|TRBJ2-2|TRBV7-3|NA
TGTGCCAGCAGCTTAAACAGGGCCACCACCGGGGAGCTGTTTTTT
CASSLNRATTGELFF
>once|TRBJ2-1|TRBV7-9|TRBD2
TGTGCCAGCAGCCTAAATAGCGGGAGAGTTTACAATGAGCAGTTCTTC
CASSLNSGRVYNEQFF
>NA|TRBJ1-1|TRBV28|NA
TGTGCCAGCAGTTCAGCAGGATGGAACACTGAAGCTTTCTTT
CASSSAGWNTEAFF
>NA|TRBJ1-2|TRBV6-5|TRBD1
TGTGCCAGCAGTTACCGACAGGGGGAAATGAGCGGCTACACCTTC
CASSYRQGEMSGYTF
>NA|TRBJ2-2|TRBV7-2|TRBD2
TGTGCCAGCAGCTCTCCGGACAGACTAGCGGGAGGGGATTACGGGGAGCTGTTTTTT
CASSSPDRLAGGDYGELFF